This is a list of T cell receptor beta chains from one sample in a study of vaccination effects on CD4 cells after COVID-19. Assay used: immunoSEQ multiplex PCR; TCRdb lists only in-frame clones, some missing. The data show approximately 45,000 clones, 70% to 75% seen once. No antigen is known for these receptors. This specimen was CD4+ T cells from PBMCs cultured without peptide, taken before COVID-19 vaccination. The receptors here all came from a human donor who had a prior SARS-CoV-2 infection. Both conserved end residues are part of each CDR3. D genes are given only for firm matches. Not every row has a clone size; where given, it reads once, few, many or a size class.

TRBJ2-7	TRBV5-1	TRBD1	NA	CASRTGALSYEQYF	TGCGCCAGCAGGACAGGGGCTCTCTCCTACGAGCAGTACTTC
TRBJ1-6	TRBV6-5	NA	NA	CASRKRTGYDSPLHF	TGTGCCAGCAGAAAGAGGACGGGGTATGATTCACCCCTCCACTTT
TRBJ1-6	TRBV6-6	NA	few	CASSYERGRDSPLHF	TGTGCCAGCAGTTATGAGCGGGGACGGGATTCACCCCTCCACTTT
TRBJ1-4	TRBV18	NA	NA	CASSPPTGSEKLFF	TGTGCCAGCTCACCCCCCACCGGGAGTGAAAAACTGTTTTTT
TRBJ2-3	TRBV13	TRBD2	NA	CASSSRVGGGIDTQYF	TGTGCCAGCAGCTCCCGTGTTGGGGGGGGGATAGATACGCAGTATTTT
TRBJ2-7	TRBV7-3	TRBD1	NA	CASSPTPGTGVEQYF	TGTGCCAGCAGCCCCACACCCGGGACAGGAGTCGAGCAGTACTTC
TRBJ2-5	TRBV5-1	TRBD2	NA	CASSLVLAEETQYF	TGCGCCAGCAGCTTGGTACTAGCGGAAGAGACCCAGTACTTC
TRBJ2-3	TRBV11-2	TRBD1	NA	CASSPSGTGYGTQYF	TGTGCCAGCAGCCCTTCCGGGACAGGGTATGGTACGCAGTATTTT
TRBJ2-2	TRBV2	NA	NA	CASRARDSTGELFF	TGTGCCAGCAGGGCCCGAGACAGTACCGGGGAGCTGTTTTTT
TRBJ2-1	TRBV3-1/TRBV3-2	TRBD2	NA	CASTTSGRFYNEQFF	TGTGCCAGCACCACTAGCGGGAGATTTTACAATGAGCAGTTCTTC